The 8 T cell receptor beta chains in this list originate from one sample, sequenced in a study of read filtering for tumor transcriptome and immune sequencing. Molecular barcoded adaptors covering alpha/delta and beta/gamma chains were used on about 0.4 ug RNA. TCRdb fed the reads into MiXCR, producing one record per CDR3 protein. The sample lists some 120,000 distinct CDR3 sequences; roughly 13% were seen once. Source material: a population of CD138-negative cells sorted from bone marrow. All receptors come from a donor aged 40 or over with multiple myeloma.

This clonotype appeared many times. The rearrangement joins TRBV7-2 to TRBJ2-7, with TRBD1 matching 7 bases. The trim removed 5 bases at V and 2 bases at J, leaving 6 bases unmatched. The germline V gene encodes CDR1 SGHTA and CDR2 FQGNSA. The CDR3 sequence is 14 residues long. CDR3 residues: CASSATGSPYEQYF. As DNA, the CDR3 is TGTGCCAGCAGCGCGACAGGGTCCCCCTACGAGCAGTACTTC.

This clonotype was recorded many times. The CDR3: CATRGFHSYNEQFF. The CDR3 coding sequence is TGTGCCACCAGGGGGTTTCACTCCTACAATGAGCAGTTCTTC. The gene calls are TRBV7-3 and TRBJ2-1, with 7 bases lining up with TRBD1. Germline CDR1 and CDR2: SGHTA and FQGTGA. The trim removed 10 bases at V and 0 bases at J, leaving 6 bases unmatched. The CDR3 is 14 amino acids. Combining the CDR3 with reference TRBV7-3 and TRBJ2-1 gives the whole variable domain GAGVSQTPSNKVTEKGKYVELRCDPISGHTALYWYRQSLGQGPEFLIYFQGTGAADDSGLPNDRFFAVRPEGSVSTLKIQRTERGDSAVYLCATRGFHSYNEQFFGPGTRLTVL.

This clonotype was seen a few times. The V call is TRBV3-1, the J call TRBJ2-5; maybe TRBD2 (5 bases). Trimming took off 0 bases at V and 7 bases at J, with 9 bases between the two ends. The CDR3 loop spans 13 amino acids. Germline V gene data show CDR1 as LGHDT and CDR2 as YNNKEL (reference sequence). The DNA of the CDR3 is TGTGCCAGCAGCCAAGATAGAGGGCGGACCCAGTACTTC. Its translation: CASSQDRGRTQYF.

As to this clonotype: This may come from a read error, since a much larger clone is one base off. The chain couples TRBV7-2 to TRBJ2-6, with D uncertain. The CDR3 spans 14 residues. CDR1 and CDR2 (germline): SGHTA, FQGNSA. The CDR3 DNA follows: TGTGCCTGCAGCCCCGGGTGGGGGGCCAACGTCCTGACTTTC. It is translated as CACSPGWGANVLTF.

As concerns this clonotype: A clone one base away is much larger, so this may be a read error. This rearrangement joins TRBV5-8 to TRBJ1-5; D is possibly TRBD1 (5 bases). CDR1 SGHTS and CDR2 YDEGEE come from the germline V gene. The CDR3 has 15 amino acids. CDR3 in DNA: TGTGCCAGCAGCTGGATGCGGGGGAGCAATCTGCCCCAGCATTTT. Translating it yields CASSWMRGSNLPQHF.

This clonotype was recorded many times. The rearrangement links TRBV14 to TRBJ2-7, with TRBD1 matching 7 bases. V lost 4 bases and J lost 3; bases outside the gene matches: 6. This CDR3 region has 14 residues. From germline, CDR1 is SGHDN and CDR2 FVKESK. CDR3: CASSRSTGVYEQYF. DNA of the CDR3: TGTGCCAGCAGCCGATCAACAGGGGTCTACGAGCAGTACTTC.

Ten or more counts support this clonotype. This chain joins TRBV7-9 and TRBJ2-3; the match to TRBD2 covers 11 bases. Germline CDR1 reads SEHNR; CDR2 reads FQNEAQ (reference sequence). J was trimmed by 2 bases and V by 5 bases; bases with no gene match: 9. The CDR3 consists of 17 residues. The CDR3 is CASSPPGLADFTDTQYF. CDR3 bases: TGTGCCAGCAGCCCGCCGGGACTAGCGGACTTCACAGATACGCAGTATTTT.

In this sample, this clonotype turned up many times. The chain is built from TRBV2 and TRBJ2-5; 7 nucleotides line up with TRBD1. Per germline, CDR1 SNHLY and CDR2 FYNNEI. This CDR3 is 14 amino acids long. J was trimmed by 1 base and V by 6 bases; bases with no gene match: 5. The CDR3 nucleotides are TGTGCCAGCAGGGGTGGGACAGTCCAAGAGACCCAGTACTTC. This codes for CASRGGTVQETQYF.